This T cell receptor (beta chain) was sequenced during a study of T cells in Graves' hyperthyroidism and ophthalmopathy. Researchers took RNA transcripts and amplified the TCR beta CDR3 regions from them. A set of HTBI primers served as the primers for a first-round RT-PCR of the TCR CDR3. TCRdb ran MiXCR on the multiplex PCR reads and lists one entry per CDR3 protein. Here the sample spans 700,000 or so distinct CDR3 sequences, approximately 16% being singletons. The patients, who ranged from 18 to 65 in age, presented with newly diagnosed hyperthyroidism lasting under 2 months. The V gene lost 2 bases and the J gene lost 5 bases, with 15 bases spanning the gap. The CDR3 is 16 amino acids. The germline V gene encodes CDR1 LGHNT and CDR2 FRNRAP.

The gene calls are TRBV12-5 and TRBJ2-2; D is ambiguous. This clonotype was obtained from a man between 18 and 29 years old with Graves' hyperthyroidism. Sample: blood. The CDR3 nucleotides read TGTGCTAGTGGTTTGTCTCGCCTGGGTTGGACCGGGGAGCTGTTTTTT. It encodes CASGLSRLGWTGELFF.